The subject of this entry is one TCR beta chain. V was pared by 2 bases and J by 5 bases, with 11 bases between. The CDR3 is 14 amino acids. Per germline, CDR1 SGDLS and CDR2 YYNGEE. The sample comes from a study of neoadjuvant nivolumab and ipilimumab in lung cancer. The data were produced by immunoSEQ multiplex PCR, yet TCRdb's version contains in-frame clones alone and is incomplete. This table has approximately 31,000 clones, approximately 92% appearing once. The TCR originated in an adult with non-small cell lung cancer. The chain couples TRBV9 to TRBJ1-5, with D possibly being TRBD1 (6 bases). The sample here was peripheral blood, taken after neoadjuvant nivolumab, alone or with ipilimumab, at or shortly before surgery. CDR3 sequence (DNA): TGTGCCAGCAGCGTGGGGGACACGGATCAGCCCCAGCATTTT. Protein sequence: CASSVGDTDQPQHF.